The rows below give T cell receptor beta chains drawn from one sample of a study of T cells in narcolepsy. Clones were read by immunoSEQ multiplex PCR, and TCRdb kept only the in-frame ones, dropping some. Here the sample spans tens of thousands of clones, approximately 80% being singletons. Sequenced sample: CD45RA- memory CD4+ T cells from PBMCs. These receptor sequences come from a human donor with narcolepsy. The CDR3 runs from the conserved cysteine through the conserved F or W. Each record gives: V gene, clone size, J gene, D gene, CDR3 DNA, CDR3 protein. The D gene is left open where the match is weak. Not all rows give a size; the values are once, few, many and, for expanded clones, a class.

v_gene: TRBV6-1; abundance: once; j_gene: TRBJ2-7; d_gene: TRBD1; CDR3nt: TGTGCCAGCAGCCCCGGGACAGGGCCCTACGAGCAGTACTTC; CDR3aa: CASSPGTGPYEQYF
v_gene: TRBV10-3; abundance: -; j_gene: TRBJ1-2; d_gene: -; CDR3nt: TGTGCCATCAGTGCGAACAGCTATGGCTACACCTTC; CDR3aa: CAISANSYGYTF
v_gene: TRBV6-5; abundance: -; j_gene: TRBJ1-2; d_gene: TRBD1; CDR3nt: TGTGCCAGCAGTCCCGCGGACAGGGGGTATGGCTACACCTTC; CDR3aa: CASSPADRGYGYTF
v_gene: TRBV11-2; abundance: -; j_gene: TRBJ1-1; d_gene: -; CDR3nt: TGTGCCAGCAGCCCCCAGTTGGGGGCTGAAGCTTTCTTT; CDR3aa: CASSPQLGAEAFF
v_gene: TRBV4-3; abundance: -; j_gene: TRBJ2-7; d_gene: -; CDR3nt: TGCGCCACCCGTAAAGTGGGTGCCTACGAGCAGTACTTC; CDR3aa: CATRKVGAYEQYF
v_gene: TRBV4-1; abundance: -; j_gene: TRBJ1-2; d_gene: TRBD1; CDR3nt: TGCGCCAGCAGCCAAGGGAGGGGACAGGGGGCGGAAGGCTACACCTTC; CDR3aa: CASSQGRGQGAEGYTF
v_gene: TRBV12-5; abundance: -; j_gene: TRBJ2-3; d_gene: -; CDR3nt: TGTGCTAGTGGTTCCCGAGCTTACACAGATACGCAGTATTTT; CDR3aa: CASGSRAYTDTQYF
v_gene: TRBV4-1; abundance: -; j_gene: TRBJ1-5; d_gene: -; CDR3nt: TGCGCCAGCAGCCACCCCGAGACAGGACAGCCCCAGCATTTT; CDR3aa: CASSHPETGQPQHF
v_gene: TRBV9; abundance: -; j_gene: TRBJ1-5; d_gene: -; CDR3nt: TGTGCCAGCAGCGTGACAGAAAATCAGCCCCAGCATTTT; CDR3aa: CASSVTENQPQHF
v_gene: TRBV5-1; abundance: -; j_gene: TRBJ2-5; d_gene: -; CDR3nt: TGCGCCAGCAGCTTGCGGTCTACTTTACGAACCCAGTACTTC; CDR3aa: CASSLRSTLRTQYF
v_gene: TRBV5-1; abundance: -; j_gene: TRBJ2-7; d_gene: -; CDR3nt: TGCGCCAGCAGCTTGGGACAGGCGCCCTACGAGCAGTACTTC; CDR3aa: CASSLGQAPYEQYF
v_gene: TRBV5-1; abundance: -; j_gene: TRBJ2-7; d_gene: -; CDR3nt: TGCGCCAGCAGCTTGATGGGGGGCTACGAGCAGTACTTC; CDR3aa: CASSLMGGYEQYF
v_gene: TRBV6-1; abundance: -; j_gene: TRBJ1-2; d_gene: -; CDR3nt: TGTGCCAGCAGCCTCAAGGCAGGAGAGTATGGCTACACCTTC; CDR3aa: CASSLKAGEYGYTF
v_gene: TRBV18; abundance: -; j_gene: TRBJ2-3; d_gene: -; CDR3nt: TGTGCCAGCTCACCCTGGGAGGATACGCAGTATTTT; CDR3aa: CASSPWEDTQYF
v_gene: TRBV5-4; abundance: once; j_gene: TRBJ2-2; d_gene: TRBD2; CDR3nt: TGTGCCAGCAGCTTTAGGACTAGCGGGGGCCTATTTAACACCGGGGAGCTGTTTTTT; CDR3aa: CASSFRTSGGLFNTGELFF
v_gene: TRBV4-1; abundance: -; j_gene: TRBJ2-1; d_gene: TRBD2; CDR3nt: TGCGCCAGCAGCCAACCTATGGGACTAGCGGGGGGCGGGTCCAATGAGCAGTTCTTC; CDR3aa: CASSQPMGLAGGGSNEQFF